One and the same sample provided the 27 T cell receptor beta chains below, sequenced in a study of blood T cell repertoires in COVID-19. Some clones are missing from TCRdb's copy, which holds only in-frame ones; the method was immunoSEQ multiplex PCR. The sample has some 95,000 clones; roughly nine tenths are singletons. The sample taken for sequencing was peripheral blood. The receptors here all came from a human donor with active COVID-19. The donor label of this sample is uncertain.

J is TRBJ2-7 and V is TRBV5-4; D might be TRBD1 (6 bases). Germline V lookup: CDR1 SGHNT, CDR2 YYREEE (reference sequence). The CDR3 is 16 amino acids. V was clipped by 4 bases and J by 0 bases, with 17 bases between them. The CDR3 coding sequence is TGTGCCAGCAGCCGATCAGAGGGGGTCCTCTCCTACGAGCAGTACTTC. Encoded protein: CASSRSEGVLSYEQYF.

The chain combines TRBV5-6 with TRBJ1-1, with a tentative D call TRBD1 (5 bases). Trimming shortened V by 3 bases and J by 1 base, and 7 bases separated the two germline ends. From germline, CDR1 is SGHDT and CDR2 YYEEEE. The CDR3 extends over 13 amino acids. This CDR3 reads CASSYGQNTEAFF. The CDR3, as DNA: TGTGCCAGCAGCTACGGACAGAACACTGAAGCTTTCTTT.

The V gene is TRBV5-6, the J gene TRBJ2-7, with TRBD1 identical over 10 bases. V shed 2 bases, J shed 2 bases, and the junction held 4 bases outside the gene matches. Per germline, CDR1 SGHDT and CDR2 YYEEEE. CDR3 length equals 15 residues. In DNA form, the CDR3 reads TGTGCCAGCAGCTTTAGGGACAGGGGTCCCTACGAGCAGTACTTC. Protein: CASSFRDRGPYEQYF.

The chain carries TRBV5-1 and TRBJ2-1; 7 nucleotides align to TRBD2. This CDR3 spans 15 amino acids. CDR1 and CDR2 (germline): SGHRS, YFSETQ. With 3 bases clipped from V and 1 base from J, the junction kept 4 bases outside the gene matches. DNA for the CDR3: TGCGCCAGCAGCTCTGGGACTATTTCCTACAATGAGCAGTTCTTC. Its protein product is CASSSGTISYNEQFF.

V and J are TRBV7-2 and TRBJ2-1; D gene ambiguous. Germline V gene lookup returns CDR1 SGHTA and CDR2 FQGNSA. This CDR3 spans 13 amino acids. Trimming shortened V by 5 bases and J by 0 bases, and 5 bases separated the two germline ends. This CDR3 reads CASSLPSYNEQFF. CDR3 bases: TGTGCCAGCAGCCTTCCCTCCTACAATGAGCAGTTCTTC.

V usage is TRBV2 and J usage is TRBJ2-5, with D tentatively TRBD2 (5 bases). V was pared by 2 bases and J by 5 bases, with 12 bases between. Germline CDR1 SNHLY, CDR2 FYNNEI. There are 14 residues in the CDR3. The CDR3 protein is CASSEIVSGETQYF. The DNA for the CDR3 is TGTGCCAGCAGTGAAATTGTCTCGGGGGAGACCCAGTACTTC.

This clone was seen once. This chain connects TRBV10-1 to TRBJ1-3; 7 nucleotides match TRBD1. This CDR3 comprises 20 residues. The junction had 17 bases not matched to a gene; V was cut back by 3 bases and J by 0 bases. The germline gives CDR1 WNHNN, CDR2 SYGVQD (reference sequence). The CDR3 protein is CASSDLDRDGCNFSGNTIYF. The CDR3 nucleotides read TGCGCCAGCAGTGACCTTGACAGGGACGGTTGTAACTTCTCTGGAAACACCATATATTTT.

The rearrangement joins TRBV5-4 to TRBJ1-1; 7 nucleotides align to TRBD1. CDR3 size: 13 residues. Unmatched junction bases numbered 5, after V lost 2 bases and J lost 7 bases. Germline assignment: CDR1 SGHNT and CDR2 YYREEE (reference sequence). CDR3 DNA sequence: TGTGCCAGCAGCTTAAAGGGGGCGTTTGAAGCTTTCTTT. Protein: CASSLKGAFEAFF.

The chain recombines TRBV7-2 with TRBJ2-3; 11 nucleotides agree with TRBD2. Germline lookup yields CDR1 SGHTA and CDR2 FQGNSA. V shed 3 bases and J 5 bases; nucleotides not matched to a gene: 7. CDR3 length: 16 amino acids. CDR3: CASSLYTSGGVDTQYF. The DNA for the CDR3 is TGTGCCAGCAGCTTGTATACTAGCGGGGGTGTAGATACGCAGTATTTT. Complete variable domain (other parts from reference TRBV7-2 and TRBJ2-3): GAGVSQSPSNKVTEKGKDVELRCDPISGHTALYWYRQSLGQGLEFLIYFQGNSAPDKSGLPSDRFSAERTGGSVSTLTIQRTQQEDSAVYLCASSLYTSGGVDTQYFGPGTRLTVL.

The CDR3 reads CASLDTGGEGNTIYF. DNA of the CDR3: TGTGCCAGCCTGGACACAGGGGGCGAAGGAAACACCATATATTTT. V and J are TRBV19 and TRBJ1-3; 9 bases agree with TRBD1. J was trimmed by 4 bases and V by 9 bases; bases with no gene match: 10. The CDR3 covers 15 residues. CDR1 is LNHDA, CDR2 SQIVND, per germline (reference sequence).

This clone was counted a single time. The chain couples TRBV10-3 to TRBJ2-2; 9 nucleotides match TRBD1. Germline V gene data show CDR1 as ENHRY and CDR2 as SYGVKD. After removal of 5 bases from V and 6 bases from J, the junction contained 7 bases not matched to a gene. The CDR3 extends over 15 amino acids. CDR3 loop: CAISLGQGGSGELFF. CDR3 bases: TGTGCCATCAGTTTGGGACAGGGTGGGTCCGGGGAGCTGTTTTTT.

The chain carries TRBV29-1 and TRBJ2-5; TRBD2 matches 11 bases. This CDR3 spans 17 amino acids. CDR1 and CDR2 from the germline V gene are SQVTM and ANQGSEA. The V and J ends lost 5 bases and 5 bases, in that order; junction bases with no gene match: 16. CDR3 sequence (DNA): TGCAGCGTTCAATCTAGCGGGGGGTGGGTAATGTATGAGACCCAGTACTTC. Translation: CSVQSSGGWVMYETQYF.

The V gene is TRBV5-5, the J gene TRBJ1-1; D might be TRBD1 (5 bases). The germline CDR1 and CDR2 sequences are SGHKS and YYEKEE (reference sequence). The CDR3 spans 14 residues. Trimming removed 1 base at V and 0 bases at J, with 7 bases between. CDR3 in amino acids: CASSLTGMNTEAFF. The CDR3 nucleotides are TGTGCCAGCAGCTTGACAGGAATGAACACTGAAGCTTTCTTT.

This clone was detected once. The J gene is TRBJ2-7, the V gene TRBV6-4, with D tentatively TRBD1 (5 bases). The CDR3 runs 14 residues. V was pared by 8 bases and J by 3 bases, with 17 bases between. Germline CDR1 MRHNA, CDR2 SNTAGT. Here the CDR3 DNA reads TGTGCCAGCCCCGGGCTGACAGTTTACTACGAGCAGTACTTC. Amino acid sequence: CASPGLTVYYEQYF.

The chain employs TRBV10-3 and TRBJ2-2, with 13 bases lining up with TRBD2. The germline CDR1 and CDR2 sequences are ENHRY and SYGVKD. The CDR3 length is 17 residues. The V and J ends lost 2 bases and 0 bases, in that order; junction bases with no gene match: 0. The CDR3 region is CAISETSGGANTGELFF. The CDR3, as DNA: TGTGCCATCAGTGAGACTAGCGGGGGGGCGAACACCGGGGAGCTGTTTTTT.

This sequence joins TRBV27 and TRBJ2-1, with 7 bases fitting TRBD2. V dropped 3 bases and J dropped 3; count of bases not matched to a gene: 11. This CDR3 is built from 17 residues. The germline V gene encodes CDR1 MNHEY and CDR2 SMNVEV (reference sequence). CDR3 sequence reads: CASSFPEGRGNYNEQFF. DNA of the CDR3: TGTGCCAGCAGTTTCCCCGAGGGGCGGGGGAACTACAATGAGCAGTTCTTC.

The rearrangement joins TRBV13 to TRBJ1-1; D is unclear. The CDR3 covers 15 residues. Between the trimmed V and J ends, which lost 0 bases and 4 bases, there was a span of 12 bases. The V gene's germline CDR1 is PRHDT and CDR2 FYEKMQ (reference sequence). Written as DNA, the CDR3 is TGTGCCAGCAGCTTAGGAACGGGTACGGGCACTGAAGCTTTCTTT. This translates into CASSLGTGTGTEAFF.

The chain carries TRBV9 and TRBJ1-1, with D unclear. The V gene's germline CDR1 is SGDLS and CDR2 YYNGEE. The CDR3 covers 15 residues. Trimming removed 0 bases at V and 3 bases at J, with 12 bases between. CDR3 amino acids: CASSVAQEVHTEAFF. The CDR3, as DNA: TGTGCCAGCAGCGTAGCTCAGGAAGTTCACACTGAAGCTTTCTTT.

The rearrangement links TRBV29-1 to TRBJ2-3; tentatively, D is TRBD2 (5 bases). In germline, CDR1 is SQVTM, CDR2 ANQGSEA. This CDR3 spans 14 amino acids. V shed 5 bases and J shed 3 bases, with 15 bases lying between them. The CDR3 DNA reads TGCAGCGTTCTACTAGGTCGCCCAACAGATACGCAGTATTTT. Amino acids: CSVLLGRPTDTQYF.

The CDR3 nucleotides are TGTGCCAGCAGCTGGACTAGAACAGATACGCAGTATTTT. This sequence encodes CASSWTRTDTQYF. The chain couples TRBV7-2 to TRBJ2-3; TRBD2 aligns across 7 bases. With V trimmed by 4 bases and J by 3 bases, 1 base remained unmatched. Germline V gene data show CDR1 as SGHTA and CDR2 as FQGNSA. CDR3 length: 13 amino acids.

In its sample, this clone was seen once. The chain has TRBV9 and TRBJ2-3; unclear D gene. Germline V gives CDR1 SGDLS, CDR2 YYNGEE. CDR3 size: 15 residues. Trimming stripped 0 bases from V and 0 bases from J, with 8 bases between. The CDR3 loop is CASSVGGVSTDTQYF. The CDR3 region has the DNA TGTGCCAGCAGCGTAGGCGGCGTTAGCACAGATACGCAGTATTTT.

V and J are TRBV19 and TRBJ2-1, with 7 nucleotides matching TRBD1. The V and J ends lost 3 bases and 1 base, in that order; junction bases with no gene match: 6. Looked up from germline, CDR1 is LNHDA and CDR2 is SQIVND (reference sequence). CDR3 size: 16 residues. The CDR3 DNA follows: TGTGCCAGTAGTATCCGACAGGGCCTATCCTACAATGAGCAGTTCTTC. It encodes CASSIRQGLSYNEQFF.

The chain carries TRBV7-3 and TRBJ2-1; the D gene is possibly TRBD1 (5 bases). Trimming cost V 4 bases and J 9 bases, with 10 bases left between them. CDR3 size: 12 residues. Germline V lookup: CDR1 SGHTA, CDR2 FQGTGA. The CDR3, as DNA: TGTGCCAGCAGCTCCCAGGGTGGTGAGCAGTTCTTC. This codes for CASSSQGGEQFF.

The chain joins TRBV7-8 to TRBJ1-1, with a possible D match to TRBD1 (5 bases). There are 14 residues in the CDR3. Germline CDR1 SGHVS, CDR2 FQNEAQ. Deletions cut 7 bases from V and 1 base from J, with 13 bases between. The CDR3 reads CASTLGGWNTEAFF. In DNA, the CDR3 is TGTGCCAGCACCCTGGGGGGATGGAACACTGAAGCTTTCTTT. Full variable domain (remainder filled in from reference TRBV7-8 and TRBJ1-1): GAGVSQSPRYKVAKRGQDVALRCDPISGHVSLFWYQQALGQGPEFLTYFQNEAQLDKSGLPSDRFFAERPEGSVSTLKIQRTQQEDSAVYLCASTLGGWNTEAFFGQGTRLTVV.

V gene TRBV6-2 or TRBV6-3 combines with J gene TRBJ2-7; 10 bases map to TRBD1. The CDR3 covers 15 residues. In germline, CDR1 is MNHEY, CDR2 SVGEGT. V lost 2 bases, J lost 3 bases, and 4 bases stayed unmatched. The CDR3 here is CASSYAGQGLYEQYF. The CDR3 DNA reads as TGTGCCAGCAGTTACGCGGGACAGGGGCTCTACGAGCAGTACTTC.

This clone appeared a few times. The chain joins TRBV24-1 to TRBJ1-2; possible D gene TRBD1, 5 bases. Trimming removed 11 bases from V and 0 bases from J, with 18 bases in between. Germline V lookup: CDR1 KGHDR, CDR2 SFDVKD. The CDR3 totals 15 residues. The CDR3 DNA reads TGTGCCAGACGACAATGGGGCCCATCTAACTATGGCTACACCTTC. This translates into CARRQWGPSNYGYTF.

The chain has TRBV14 and TRBJ2-1; 12 nucleotides match TRBD1. Germline values: CDR1 SGHDN, CDR2 FVKESK. V lost 2 bases to trimming and J lost 7 bases; unmatched junction nucleotides: 12. The CDR3 has 18 amino acids. The CDR3 loop is CASSQYPGTGGTVNEQFF. The DNA for the CDR3 is TGTGCCAGCAGCCAATATCCCGGGACAGGGGGCACGGTTAATGAGCAGTTCTTC.